Sequencing of this TCR beta chain was carried out in a study of CD8 T cells in ankylosing spondylitis. This clonotype was seen ten or more times. Its antigen is undetermined. This CDR3 spans 13 amino acids. V was pared by 0 bases and J by 3 bases, with 4 bases between. The germline CDR1 and CDR2 sequences are SGDLS and YYNGEE. Findings and limits, study-wide: There was reportedly significant enrichment of clones that were disease-linked in matched ankylosing spondylitis synovial fluid. Roughly eight highly homologous variants formed a TCR beta motif that appeared characteristic of ankylosing spondylitis blood. Those disease-linked clones were CD8+; they were also relatively rare in peripheral blood.

Via MiXCR, TCRdb re-called the 5' RACE reads, giving one row per CDR3 protein. This sample carries tens of thousands of distinct CDR3 sequences, less than 4% of them seen once, and the ten largest clones take about 3%. This clonotype originated in a male donor with ankylosing spondylitis or in good health (not recorded which). V usage is TRBV9 and J usage is TRBJ2-1, with no clear D. Sequencing was done on a sample of blood, either unsorted or a sorted T cell fraction (not recorded which). Written as DNA, the CDR3 is TGTGCCAGCAGCGTAGCACTCTACAATGAGCAGTTCTTC. It is translated as CASSVALYNEQFF. Together with reference TRBV9 and TRBJ2-1, the CDR3 gives the full variable domain: DSGVTQTPKHLITATGQRVTLRCSPRSGDLSVYWYQQSLDQGLQFLIQYYNGEERAKGNILERFSAQQFPDLHSELNLSSLELGDSALYFCASSVALYNEQFFGPGTRLTVL.